This T cell receptor beta chain was captured in a study of cytomegalovirus exposure and HLA in healthy donors. Study-wide points: When analyzed later, a missense DCLRE1C variant was found to be linked to TCR beta V- and J-gene trimming. Cytomegalovirus association was listed for approximately 160 TCR beta chains.

This clone has just a few counts. Its antigen is as yet unknown. 13 Jbeta primers and 60 Vbeta primers were used for the PCR. Measured with immunoSEQ multiplex PCR; TCRdb has only the in-frame clones, and not every one. This table holds approximately 210,000 clones, about four fifths found once. The clonotype was recovered from a male donor in good health and CMV-seropositive. The source material was PBMCs.

CDR3 nucleotide sequence: TGTGCCAGCAGTTTATCTCCCTCGACACGTTATGGCTACACCTTC. Translation: CASSLSPSTRYGYTF. The rearrangement uses TRBV27 and TRBJ1-2; D gene ambiguous. V was trimmed by 0 bases and J by 5 bases, leaving 13 bases between them. CDR1 MNHEY and CDR2 SMNVEV come from the germline V gene (reference sequence). The CDR3 sequence is 15 residues long.